One sample yielded the 30 T cell receptor beta chains listed below, sequenced in a study of cytomegalovirus exposure and HLA in healthy donors (dated by TCRdb to the late 2010s). Libraries came from the immunoSEQ multiplex PCR assay. The multiplex PCR relied on a mix of 60 forward primers for TCR Vbeta segments and 13 reverse primers for TCR Jbeta segments. This immuneACCESS table, as held by TCRdb, lists in-frame sequences with V and J called but not all clones. Of the missing ones, under half trace to an unresolved V gene in checked studies; the others have no known cause. Counted in this sample were around 140,000 clones; over 75% of them appeared once. The ten largest clones capture roughly 0.5% of the sample. The sequencing input was PBMCs. The receptors were gathered from a woman in her forties in good health and CMV-seronegative.

The rearrangement joins TRBV11-3 to TRBJ1-3, with 9 bases aligning to TRBD1. The CDR3 consists of 15 residues. CDR1 SGHNT and CDR2 YENEEA come from the germline V gene. The junction had 4 bases not matched to a gene; V was cut back by 5 bases and J by 2 bases. As DNA, the CDR3 is TGTGCCAGCAGCACCCGACAGGGGGCTGGAAACACCATATATTTT. This gives the protein CASSTRQGAGNTIYF.

The chain recombines TRBV27 with TRBJ2-2; 8 positions match TRBD1. CDR1 and CDR2 from the germline V gene are MNHEY and SMNVEV (reference sequence). V trimming: 0 bases; J trimming: 4 bases; junction bases outside the gene matches: 7. The CDR3 extends over 17 amino acids. CDR3 sequence: CASSLSQGASGTGELFF. For the CDR3, the DNA is TGTGCCAGCAGTTTATCGCAGGGGGCGTCGGGCACCGGGGAGCTGTTTTTT.

The rearrangement links TRBV5-1 to TRBJ2-3, with no clear D. This CDR3 is 15 amino acids long. Germline V gene data show CDR1 as SGHRS and CDR2 as YFSETQ. V dropped 1 base and J dropped 0 bases, with 9 bases sitting between them. CDR3 coding DNA: TGCGCCAGCAGCTTGTCGTCCGTCAGCACAGATACGCAGTATTTT. It codes for CASSLSSVSTDTQYF.

This chain uses TRBV10-3 with TRBJ2-7, with 9 bases lining up with TRBD2. V lost 6 bases, J lost 3 bases, and 3 bases stayed unmatched. Germline V gene sequence: CDR1 ENHRY, CDR2 SYGVKD. The CDR3 totals 13 residues. This chain's CDR3 is CAIRFSGSYEQYF. The CDR3 nucleotides are TGTGCCATCAGGTTTAGCGGGAGCTACGAGCAGTACTTC.

V and J are TRBV11-3 and TRBJ2-3, with D perhaps TRBD2 (7 bases). The V and J ends lost 3 bases and 5 bases respectively, with 15 bases between them. Germline V CDR1 and CDR2: SGHNT, YENEEA. This CDR3 spans 15 amino acids. In DNA, the CDR3 is TGTGCCAGCAGCTTCCCCGGGGGGCCCGGAGATACGCAGTATTTT. This gives the protein CASSFPGGPGDTQYF.

Details on this clone: A read error may produce the germline difference seen at one junction end. The chain couples TRBV6-5 to TRBJ1-6, with D possibly being TRBD1 (5 bases). Germline V gene data show CDR1 as MNHEY and CDR2 as SVGAGI. The CDR3 totals 15 residues. As DNA, the CDR3 is TGTGCCAGCAGTTACTTCGGCCAGGGTGGATCACCCCTCAACTTT. Translating gives CASSYFGQGGSPLNF.

The chain is built from TRBV5-1 and TRBJ2-1; 9 bases line up with TRBD2. Germline V gene data show CDR1 as SGHRS and CDR2 as YFSETQ. This CDR3 contains 14 residues. After removal of 4 bases from V and 5 bases from J, the junction contained 4 bases not matched to a gene. The CDR3 nucleotides read TGCGCCAGCAGCCCGGGGACTAGCAACAATGAGCAGTTCTTC. Its translation: CASSPGTSNNEQFF.

The chain joins TRBV7-9 to TRBJ2-2; 9 bases are shared with TRBD1. V shed 3 bases, J shed 6 bases, and the junction held 8 bases outside the gene matches. Germline-derived CDR1 and CDR2 are SEHNR and FQNEAQ (reference sequence). The CDR3 loop spans 16 amino acids. This chain's CDR3 is CASSFPLGQGPGELFF. The CDR3 DNA is TGTGCCAGCAGCTTTCCCTTGGGACAGGGACCCGGGGAGCTGTTTTTT.

The V and J genes are TRBV27 and TRBJ2-7, with unresolved D. Germline V lookup: CDR1 MNHEY, CDR2 SMNVEV (reference sequence). The CDR3 is made up of 16 amino acids. V shed 1 base and J shed 3 bases, with 16 bases lying between them. In nucleotides, the CDR3 is TGTGCCAGCAGTTTATATCCCCCCCCCGCGGACTACGAGCAGTACTTC. It specifies CASSLYPPPADYEQYF.

The chain employs TRBV10-3 and TRBJ2-5, with TRBD1 as a possible D gene (5 bases). V was trimmed by 8 bases and J by 2 bases, leaving 12 bases between them. CDR3 length: 13 residues. From germline, CDR1 is ENHRY and CDR2 SYGVKD. CDR3 protein: CAIAGQGQETQYF. CDR3 coding DNA: TGTGCCATCGCTGGTCAGGGACAAGAGACCCAGTACTTC.

V is TRBV5-1 and J is TRBJ2-1, with TRBD2 matching 12 bases. Germline V gene sequence: CDR1 SGHRS, CDR2 YFSETQ. The length of the CDR3 is 18 residues. V was pared by 1 base and J by 4 bases, with 9 bases of the junction left unmatched. The CDR3 spells CASSLMLAGGPGYNEQFF. As DNA, the CDR3 is TGCGCCAGCAGCTTGATGCTAGCGGGAGGGCCGGGGTACAATGAGCAGTTCTTC.

This clone was counted a few times. V and J are TRBV2 and TRBJ2-3; TRBD1 is a possible D gene (7 bases). V was shortened by 11 bases and J by 2 bases, with 17 bases between the two germline ends. This CDR3 is built from 14 residues. Germline CDR1 reads SNHLY; CDR2 reads FYNNEI. The CDR3 region is CAGQPGGFTDTQYF. The CDR3 region has the DNA TGTGCCGGCCAGCCAGGGGGGTTCACAGATACGCAGTATTTT.

A single count supports this clone. The J gene is TRBJ2-1, the V gene TRBV2; D gene unclear. The germline V and J ends were trimmed by 6 bases and 15 bases, with 15 bases remaining between them. CDR1 and CDR2 (germline): SNHLY, FYNNEI. The CDR3 totals 11 residues. Here the CDR3 reads CASSLLPQLFF. The CDR3 bases are TGTGCCAGCAGCCTACTACCCCAGTTGTTCTTC. Together with reference TRBV2 and TRBJ2-1, the CDR3 gives the full variable domain: EPEVTQTPSHQVTQMGQEVILRCVPISNHLYFYWYRQILGQKVEFLVSFYNNEISEKSEIFDDQFSVERPDGSNFTLKIRSTKLEDSAMYFCASSLLPQLFFGPGTRLTVL.

The chain joins TRBV5-1 to TRBJ2-2; 8 positions match TRBD1. CDR1 is SGHRS and CDR2 is YFSETQ in the germline V gene. This CDR3 has 17 residues. Germline trimming cut 1 base from V and 6 bases from J; bases unmatched to any gene: 11. CDR3 in DNA: TGCGCCAGCAGCTTGAACCCCGGGACAGGAGGGTCCGGGGAGCTGTTTTTT. This sequence encodes CASSLNPGTGGSGELFF.

The rearrangement uses TRBV7-8 and TRBJ2-5; 9 bases align to TRBD1. The J call may be in error: the DNA end matches TRBJ2-7 better. This CDR3 comprises 15 residues. CDR1 and CDR2 (germline): SGHVS, FQNEAQ. CDR3 sequence: CASSLGGQGTYEQYF. The CDR3 nucleotides read TGTGCCAGCAGCTTAGGGGGACAGGGTACCTACGAGCAGTACTTC.

The V gene is TRBV9, the J gene TRBJ1-2; 9 bases agree with TRBD1. CDR1 and CDR2 from the germline V gene are SGDLS and YYNGEE. The CDR3 sequence is 15 residues long. V dropped 3 bases and J dropped 7; count of bases not matched to a gene: 10. CDR3 sequence: CASSASSRDRVGYTF. CDR3 sequence (DNA): TGTGCCAGCAGCGCTTCATCCCGGGACAGGGTTGGCTACACCTTC.

This clone has only a few counts. The CDR3 coding sequence is TGCGCCAGCAGCCAAGGACTAGCGGGATTTTCTGAGCAGTACTTC. Its translation: CASSQGLAGFSEQYF. J is TRBJ2-7 and V is TRBV4-3; 11 bases fit TRBD2. With 1 base clipped from V and 7 bases from J, the junction kept 6 bases outside the gene matches. Germline CDR1 LGHNA, CDR2 YSLEER. The CDR3 sequence is 15 residues long.

V gene TRBV18 combines with J gene TRBJ2-7, with 7 bases matching TRBD2. V gave up 3 bases and J gave up 2 bases; unmatched junction bases: 7. Germline V gives CDR1 KGHSH, CDR2 LQKENI. This CDR3 spans 15 amino acids. CDR3 coding DNA: TGTGCCAGCTCACCGGGGCTAGCGGTGGCCTACGAGCAGTACTTC. Protein product: CASSPGLAVAYEQYF. The full variable domain, completed using reference TRBV18 and TRBJ2-7, is NAGVMQNPRHLVRRRGQEARLRCSPMKGHSHVYWYRQLPEEGLKFMVYLQKENIIDESGMPKERFSAEFPKEGPSILRIQQVVRGDSAAYFCASSPGLAVAYEQYFGPGTRLTVT.

The V and J genes are TRBV28 and TRBJ1-4; TRBD1 is a possible D gene (6 bases). Per the germline V gene, CDR1 is MDHEN and CDR2 is SYDVKM. The CDR3 has 14 amino acids. Trimming took 9 bases from V and 3 from J, leaving 14 bases between them. CDR3 DNA sequence: TGTGCCAGTCTGCCGGGACATGCTAATGAAAAACTGTTTTTT. This gives the protein CASLPGHANEKLFF.

The chain carries TRBV19 and TRBJ1-5, with TRBD1 matching 8 bases. Trimming removed 7 bases from V and 2 bases from J; junction bases left unmatched: 4. The CDR3 runs 14 residues. Germline lookup yields CDR1 LNHDA and CDR2 SQIVND (reference sequence). The CDR3 protein is CASTLTGGNQPQHF. CDR3 DNA: TGTGCCAGTACGTTGACAGGGGGCAATCAGCCCCAGCATTTT.

The chain uses TRBV18 and TRBJ2-1; 7 bases line up with TRBD2. With 2 bases clipped from V and 4 bases from J, the junction kept 5 bases outside the gene matches. Germline CDR1 reads KGHSH; CDR2 reads LQKENI. The CDR3 is 15 amino acids. CDR3: CASSPISGRYNEQFF. DNA of the CDR3: TGTGCCAGCTCACCAATCTCCGGGAGGTACAATGAGCAGTTCTTC.

The chain links TRBV5-1 to TRBJ1-3, with D maybe TRBD1 (5 bases). Germline loops: CDR1 SGHRS, CDR2 YFSETQ. This CDR3 is built from 17 residues. V was trimmed by 0 bases and J by 0 bases, leaving 13 bases between them. For the CDR3, the DNA is TGCGCCAGCAGCTTGGTAGGAGGGACCTTCTCTGGAAACACCATATATTTT. Protein product: CASSLVGGTFSGNTIYF.

This chain joins TRBV5-1 and TRBJ2-5, with 8 bases lining up with TRBD1. Germline lookup yields CDR1 SGHRS and CDR2 YFSETQ. The CDR3 length is 14 residues. V shed 2 bases, J shed 4 bases, and the junction held 4 bases outside the gene matches. CDR3 DNA sequence: TGCGCCAGCAGCTTAGGCAGGGGGCCAGAGACCCAGTACTTC. Its protein product is CASSLGRGPETQYF.

The chain joins TRBV5-6 to TRBJ2-1; D is possibly TRBD2 (6 bases). The CDR3 spans 15 residues. The V gene's germline CDR1 is SGHDT and CDR2 YYEEEE. Trimming cost V 1 base and J 4 bases, with 12 bases left between them. CDR3 nucleotides: TGTGCCAGCAGCTTGCCGGGGGAAGGGTACAATGAGCAGTTCTTC. Protein sequence: CASSLPGEGYNEQFF.

The CDR3 coding sequence is TGTGCCAGCAGCGCAGGGGGTCCCGAAGCTTTCTTT. Its translation is CASSAGGPEAFF. The chain couples TRBV11-3 to TRBJ1-1, with 7 nucleotides matching TRBD1. Germline values: CDR1 SGHNT, CDR2 YENEEA. The CDR3 is 12 amino acids. The trim removed 5 bases at V and 8 bases at J, leaving 5 bases unmatched.

In its sample, this clone was seen a few times. The chain carries TRBV5-6 and TRBJ2-1; possible D gene TRBD2, 6 bases. Trimming took off 4 bases at V and 6 bases at J, with 20 bases between the two ends. The germline gives CDR1 SGHDT, CDR2 YYEEEE. This CDR3 contains 16 residues. The CDR3 protein is CASSTVRDFLTNEQFF. In DNA, the CDR3 is TGTGCCAGCAGCACCGTCCGGGACTTCCTGACCAATGAGCAGTTCTTC.

V usage is TRBV5-6 and J usage is TRBJ2-5, with D possibly matching TRBD1 (6 bases). CDR3 size: 15 residues. Germline-derived CDR1 and CDR2 are SGHDT and YYEEEE. Between the trimmed V and J ends, which lost 0 bases and 0 bases, there was a span of 9 bases. The DNA of the CDR3 is TGTGCCAGCAGCTTGGCCCAGGGGTACCAAGAGACCCAGTACTTC. Its protein product is CASSLAQGYQETQYF.

The chain has TRBV27 and TRBJ2-2; TRBD1 matches 11 bases. The V gene's germline CDR1 is MNHEY and CDR2 SMNVEV (reference sequence). With 3 bases clipped from V and 5 bases from J, the junction kept 14 bases outside the gene matches. The CDR3 sequence is 19 residues long. The CDR3 region is CASSFGGQGVPFNTGELFF. CDR3 in DNA: TGTGCCAGCAGTTTCGGGGGACAGGGGGTCCCCTTCAATACCGGGGAGCTGTTTTTT.

The chain recombines TRBV5-6 with TRBJ2-5; D remains ambiguous. Judging by the DNA end, TRBJ2-7 fits better; the J call may be wrong. The CDR3 sequence is 12 residues long. From germline, CDR1 is SGHDT and CDR2 YYEEEE. This CDR3 is CASSIGFYEQYF. CDR3 DNA sequence: TGTGCCAGCAGCATCGGGTTTTACGAGCAGTACTTC.

V gene TRBV6-5 combines with J gene TRBJ2-7; 8 positions agree with TRBD2. Trimming at V came to 6 bases and at J to 0 bases, leaving 4 bases not matched to a gene. CDR1 and CDR2 from the germline V gene are MNHEY and SVGAGI. The CDR3 extends over 14 amino acids. The CDR3 here is CASRLAGTSYEQYF. Written as DNA, the CDR3 is TGTGCCAGCAGATTAGCGGGAACCTCCTACGAGCAGTACTTC.